This T cell receptor beta chain is drawn from a study of blood T cells in healthy people across ages. Study observations and caveats: The study could not conclusively compare naive and antigen-experienced cells, given its unsorted PBMCs.

This clonotype has just a few counts. The antigen is not known. The CDR3 runs 14 residues. The V and J ends lost 5 bases and 3 bases respectively, with 13 bases between them. Donors ranged from roughly 6 to 90 years old and were healthy Caucasians in Russia. A second roughly 7 to 11 cycle PCR used barcoded and J-beta primers. The template-switch adaptor was a 5' adaptor with 12 random nucleotides. It tagged each cDNA molecule. MiXCR was run by TCRdb on the 5' RACE reads, yielding one entry per CDR3 protein. In the table there are 850,000 to 1,100,000 distinct CDR3 sequences, more than 30% of which are singletons.

Sequenced input: blood. The V gene is TRBV12-3 or TRBV12-4, the J gene TRBJ1-1; maybe TRBD1 (5 bases). This TCR came from a man aged 18 to 30 in good health. The CDR3 spells CASSVAGMDTEAFF. The DNA of the CDR3 is TGTGCCAGCAGTGTGGCAGGGATGGACACTGAAGCTTTCTTT.